The clone carrying this TCR beta chain has ten or more counts. Its target is unknown. The CDR3 has 15 residues. Germline V gene data show CDR1 as SGHVS and CDR2 as FQNEAQ. J gave up 2 bases and V 1 base, and 1 base lay outside the gene matches. The data are from a study of T cell repertoires in cytomegalovirus infection. Study-wide background: Indications came from public TCR beta signatures; they pointed to CMV infection and to a matching HLA type. Whole-study results and caveats: Of the TCR beta families, the public ones yielded a cumulative frequency that identified carriers of CMV plus the relevant HLA. HLA-C-restricted CMV clonotypes gave the most frequent clonotype in two of eight donors.

Using its own MiXCR run on the reads, TCRdb lists one record per CDR3 protein. Of more than 140,000 distinct CDR3 sequences in the sample, roughly 6% are singletons; the top ten hold roughly 18%. Material: PBMCs. The sequence came from a human donor in good health (CMV status not recorded). Some clones in this sample may be carry-over from other donors' samples. This rearrangement joins TRBV7-8 to TRBJ2-7; 11 bases match TRBD2. CDR3 region: CASSLGLAGTYEQYF. CDR3 bases: TGTGCCAGCAGCTTAGGACTAGCGGGGACCTACGAGCAGTACTTC.